The rows below give T cell receptor beta chains drawn from one sample of a study of blood T cell repertoires in COVID-19. Method: immunoSEQ multiplex PCR; TCRdb's copy keeps in-frame clones and lacks some. The sample lists about 99,000 clones; roughly four fifths were seen once. Sequencing used peripheral blood. These receptors all come from a man in his 60s with acute or convalescent COVID-19. Both conserved end residues are part of each CDR3.

cdr3_aa: CASSLRGELFF
v_call: TRBV7-6
cdr3_length: 11

cdr3_aa: CASSLGTGGGQPQHF
v_call: TRBV7-2
cdr3_length: 15

cdr3_aa: CSVEGGQDTDTQYF
v_call: TRBV29-1
cdr3_length: 14

cdr3_aa: CASSLGQGANLGGNQPQHF
v_call: TRBV19
cdr3_length: 19

cdr3_aa: CASSLTAGTPNTEAFF
v_call: TRBV7-3
cdr3_length: 16

cdr3_aa: CAAVASGRTDTQYF
v_call: TRBV6-6
cdr3_length: 14

cdr3_aa: CATSRGTAGNYGYTF
v_call: TRBV24-1
cdr3_length: 15

cdr3_aa: CASSAPIKPMSDTQYF
v_call: TRBV6-1
cdr3_length: 16

cdr3_aa: CASSLKGGGQPQHF
v_call: TRBV5-5
cdr3_length: 14

cdr3_aa: CASSLAGKYQPQHF
v_call: TRBV7-8
cdr3_length: 14

cdr3_aa: CASSLGGGFYNEQFF
v_call: TRBV5-1
cdr3_length: 15

cdr3_aa: CASSETGFEQYF
v_call: TRBV12-3/TRBV12-4
cdr3_length: 12

cdr3_aa: CASSPQKNTEAFF
v_call: TRBV18
cdr3_length: 13

cdr3_aa: CASGTGLNTEAFF
v_call: TRBV19
cdr3_length: 13

cdr3_aa: CASRGTGGTYEQYF
v_call: TRBV6-5
cdr3_length: 14

cdr3_aa: CASSQERGGGLQYF
v_call: TRBV4-1
cdr3_length: 14

cdr3_aa: CSGGSKVEAFF
v_call: TRBV29-1
cdr3_length: 11

cdr3_aa: CASSQGGKLSEQYF
v_call: TRBV3-1/TRBV3-2
cdr3_length: 14

cdr3_aa: CASSLTGGGTDTQYF
v_call: TRBV11-3
cdr3_length: 15

cdr3_aa: CASSQEIQGYEQYF
v_call: TRBV4-2
cdr3_length: 14

cdr3_aa: CSVEVGANYGYTF
v_call: TRBV29-1
cdr3_length: 13

cdr3_aa: CAITQGSNQPQHF
v_call: TRBV10-3
cdr3_length: 13

cdr3_aa: CASSPSGQGNEQYF
v_call: TRBV18
cdr3_length: 14

cdr3_aa: CASSRQGGFQDTQYF
v_call: TRBV3-1/TRBV3-2
cdr3_length: 15

cdr3_aa: CASSLGASGYNEQFF
v_call: TRBV5-8
cdr3_length: 15

cdr3_aa: CAWSAGNNQPQHF
v_call: TRBV30
cdr3_length: 13

cdr3_aa: CASSPQTGLNTEAFF
v_call: TRBV28
cdr3_length: 15

cdr3_aa: CATSRTGTGLTEAFF
v_call: TRBV15
cdr3_length: 15

cdr3_aa: CASTRGLAGDNEQFF
v_call: TRBV11-3
cdr3_length: 15

cdr3_aa: CASSPGYEQFF
v_call: TRBV4-2
cdr3_length: 11

cdr3_aa: CASSLPTNEKLFF
v_call: TRBV28
cdr3_length: 13

cdr3_aa: CASSTTSGGPQETQYF
v_call: TRBV11-1
cdr3_length: 16

cdr3_aa: CASRISAGGQVEQFF
v_call: TRBV6-5
cdr3_length: 15

cdr3_aa: CASSGSSAYNEQFF
v_call: TRBV6-2/TRBV6-3
cdr3_length: 14

cdr3_aa: CASSSQTGTVAGGYTF
v_call: TRBV5-4
cdr3_length: 16

cdr3_aa: CASSSPGQGASYEQYF
v_call: TRBV19
cdr3_length: 16

cdr3_aa: CASKLAGAYEQYF
v_call: TRBV27
cdr3_length: 13

cdr3_aa: CATRDQGANQPQHF
v_call: TRBV24-1
cdr3_length: 14

cdr3_aa: CASSPGTGNGNTIYF
v_call: TRBV18
cdr3_length: 15

cdr3_aa: CAWSGTGDGYTF
v_call: TRBV30
cdr3_length: 12

cdr3_aa: CASSSQGTGDEKLFF
v_call: TRBV11-3
cdr3_length: 15

cdr3_aa: CASSPGLAGNEQFF
v_call: TRBV2
cdr3_length: 14

cdr3_aa: CASSLTSGMWTDTQYF
v_call: TRBV28
cdr3_length: 16

cdr3_aa: CASSPQTGGRETQYF
v_call: TRBV7-2
cdr3_length: 15

cdr3_aa: CASSSPADGYTF
v_call: TRBV28
cdr3_length: 12

cdr3_aa: CASTVGGTSGGYNEQFF
v_call: TRBV9
cdr3_length: 17

cdr3_aa: CASSFRDSMNTEAFF
v_call: TRBV27
cdr3_length: 15

cdr3_aa: CASSLAVTGFQNIQYF
v_call: TRBV5-5
cdr3_length: 16

cdr3_aa: CASSVTGNYGYTF
v_call: TRBV7-8
cdr3_length: 13

cdr3_aa: CAWNGQGVSEQYF
v_call: TRBV30
cdr3_length: 13

cdr3_aa: CASSSGGAYGYTF
v_call: TRBV7-9
cdr3_length: 13

cdr3_aa: CASSMQGGSRREKLFF
v_call: TRBV19
cdr3_length: 16

cdr3_aa: CASSYLLREELFF
v_call: TRBV6-5
cdr3_length: 13